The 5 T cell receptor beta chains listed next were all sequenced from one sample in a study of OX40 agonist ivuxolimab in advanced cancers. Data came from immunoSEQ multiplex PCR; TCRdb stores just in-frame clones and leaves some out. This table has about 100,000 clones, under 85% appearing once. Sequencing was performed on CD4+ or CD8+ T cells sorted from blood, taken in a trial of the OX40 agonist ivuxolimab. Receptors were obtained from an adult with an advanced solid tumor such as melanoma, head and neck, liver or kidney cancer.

The CDR3 sequence: CASSGRTGGAGTEAFF. The CDR3 DNA sequence: TGCGCCAGCAGCGGTCGGACAGGGGGCGCCGGCACTGAAGCTTTCTTT. The genes are TRBV5-1 and TRBJ1-1, with 11 bases matching TRBD1. The germline V gene encodes CDR1 SGHRS and CDR2 YFSETQ. V gave up 4 bases and J gave up 4 bases; unmatched junction bases: 9. The CDR3 runs to 16 residues.

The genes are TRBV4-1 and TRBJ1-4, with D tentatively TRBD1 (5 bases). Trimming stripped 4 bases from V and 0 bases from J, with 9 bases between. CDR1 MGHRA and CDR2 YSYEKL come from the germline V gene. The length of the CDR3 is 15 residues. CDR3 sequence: CASSLTAATNEKLFF. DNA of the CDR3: TGCGCCAGCAGCCTGACAGCTGCAACTAATGAAAAACTGTTTTTT.

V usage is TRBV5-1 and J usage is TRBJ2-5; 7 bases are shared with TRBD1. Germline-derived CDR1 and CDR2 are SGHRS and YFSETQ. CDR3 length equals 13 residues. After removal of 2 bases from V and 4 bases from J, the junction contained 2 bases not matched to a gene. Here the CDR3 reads CASSLSGGETQYF. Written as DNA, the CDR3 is TGCGCCAGCAGCTTATCAGGGGGAGAGACCCAGTACTTC.

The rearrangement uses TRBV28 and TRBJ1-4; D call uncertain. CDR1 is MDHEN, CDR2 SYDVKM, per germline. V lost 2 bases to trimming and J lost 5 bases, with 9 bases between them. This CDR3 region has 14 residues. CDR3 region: CASSLARLNEKLFF. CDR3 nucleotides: TGTGCCAGCAGTTTAGCCAGACTGAATGAAAAACTGTTTTTT.

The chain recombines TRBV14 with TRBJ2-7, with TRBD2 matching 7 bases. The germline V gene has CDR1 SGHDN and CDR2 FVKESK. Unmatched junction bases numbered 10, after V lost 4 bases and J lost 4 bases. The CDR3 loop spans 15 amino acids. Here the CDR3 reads CASSPVGGSRYEQYF. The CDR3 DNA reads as TGTGCCAGCAGCCCAGTTGGCGGGAGCAGGTACGAGCAGTACTTC.